These 27 T cell receptor beta chains were all obtained from the same sample, sequenced in a study of shared clonotypes between healthy human individuals. Libraries were prepared by immunoSEQ multiplex PCR; TCRdb keeps only in-frame clonotypes and omits some of them. The sample lists 600,000 to 800,000 clones, roughly 72% occurring once. Specimen: memory CD4+ T cells sorted from blood. The subset was: CD45RA-negative fraction. Source of these receptors: a woman aged 30 to 39 in good health.

This clone was detected only a few times. Other DNA sequences in this specimen translate into the identical CDR3. V usage is TRBV11-2 and J usage is TRBJ2-4, with D hard to call. The germline gives CDR1 SGHAT, CDR2 FQNNGV. This CDR3 region has 14 residues. V lost 4 bases, J lost 0 bases, and 7 bases lay in between. The CDR3 spells CASSSRLAKNIQYF. DNA of the CDR3: TGTGCCAGCAGCTCCCGGTTAGCCAAAAACATTCAGTACTTC.

Here the CDR3 DNA reads TGTGCCAGCAGCGTAGCTGCTAGCGGGAGAGGGGAGCTGTTTTTT. Translating gives CASSVAASGRGELFF. This chain connects TRBV9 to TRBJ2-2, with 10 nucleotides matching TRBD2. Germline-derived CDR1 and CDR2 are SGDLS and YYNGEE. Germline trimming cut 0 bases from V and 8 bases from J; bases unmatched to any gene: 4. The CDR3 is 15 amino acids.

Comment on this clone: Other DNA sequences of this sample code for an identical CDR3. The chain employs TRBV5-1 and TRBJ1-4, with D possibly matching TRBD1 (5 bases). The CDR3 totals 14 residues. The germline V gene has CDR1 SGHRS and CDR2 YFSETQ. V was clipped by 4 bases and J by 2 bases, with 9 bases between them. CDR3 in DNA: TGCGCCAGCAGCCCGACAGCGACTAATGAAAAACTGTTTTTT. This codes for CASSPTATNEKLFF.

The V call is TRBV4-1, the J call TRBJ2-7, with D unclear. The germline V gene encodes CDR1 MGHRA and CDR2 YSYEKL. The CDR3 runs 14 residues. Trimming took 0 bases from V and 3 from J, leaving 9 bases between them. DNA of the CDR3: TGCGCCAGCAGCCAAGATTTTACCAGCTACGAGCAGTACTTC. It is translated as CASSQDFTSYEQYF.

The gene calls are TRBV6-1 and TRBJ1-1; no firm D call. The CDR3 is 13 residues long. In germline, CDR1 is MNHNS, CDR2 SASEGT. Deletions cut 9 bases from V and 6 bases from J, with 17 bases between. This CDR3 is CASFSHGFPEAFF. CDR3 sequence (DNA): TGTGCCAGTTTCTCTCACGGGTTTCCTGAAGCTTTCTTT.

The V call is TRBV28, the J call TRBJ1-2; 9 nucleotides align to TRBD1. There are 15 residues in the CDR3. V lost 7 bases, J lost 3 bases, and 9 bases stayed unmatched. Germline V gene lookup returns CDR1 MDHEN and CDR2 SYDVKM. This CDR3 reads CASNDDRGIDYGYTF. In DNA, the CDR3 is TGTGCCAGCAACGACGACAGGGGGATCGACTATGGCTACACCTTC.

The V gene is TRBV5-1, the J gene TRBJ1-1, with 9 nucleotides matching TRBD1. This CDR3 is 15 amino acids long. The ends lost 0 bases at V and 3 bases at J; junction bases unmatched: 3. Germline values: CDR1 SGHRS, CDR2 YFSETQ. The CDR3 DNA reads as TGCGCCAGCAGCTTGGGGACAGGGGTGGACACTGAAGCTTTCTTT. The encoded protein is CASSLGTGVDTEAFF.

The V call is TRBV27, the J call TRBJ2-1; 8 nucleotides line up with TRBD2. This CDR3 contains 14 residues. V lost 6 bases to trimming and J lost 9 bases; unmatched junction nucleotides: 10. The germline CDR1 and CDR2 sequences are MNHEY and SMNVEV (reference sequence). The CDR3 loop is CASSFDGGGGEQFF. The CDR3 region has the DNA TGTGCCAGCAGCTTCGACGGGGGGGGAGGTGAGCAGTTCTTC.

The rearrangement links TRBV5-1 to TRBJ1-5; D unresolved. This CDR3 contains 14 residues. The V and J ends lost 1 base and 2 bases respectively, with 7 bases between them. CDR1 and CDR2 (germline): SGHRS, YFSETQ. CDR3 in DNA: TGCGCCAGCAGCTTGTGGGGAGGCAATCAGCCCCAGCATTTT. Translated, it gives CASSLWGGNQPQHF.

This chain connects TRBV7-2 to TRBJ2-5, with 10 nucleotides matching TRBD1. V dropped 5 bases and J dropped 4; count of bases not matched to a gene: 7. The CDR3 is 15 residues long. CDR1 and CDR2 from the germline V gene are SGHTA and FQGNSA. The CDR3 here is CASSPGQGERETQYF. The CDR3 bases are TGTGCCAGCAGCCCCGGACAGGGGGAAAGAGAGACCCAGTACTTC.

The gene calls are TRBV28 and TRBJ2-1; D possibly corresponds to TRBD1 (5 bases). V lost 2 bases and J lost 8, with 7 bases in between. The germline CDR1 and CDR2 sequences are MDHEN and SYDVKM. The CDR3 has 12 amino acids. Here the CDR3 DNA reads TGTGCCAGCAGTTTACAGGGATATGAGCAGTTCTTC. It codes for CASSLQGYEQFF.

The chain is built from TRBV21-1 and TRBJ1-5. TRBV21-1 is a known pseudogene. This CDR3 is built from 14 residues. The CDR3 sequence is CASSDRSTDQPQHF. DNA of the CDR3: TGTGCCAGCAGTGATAGGAGCACGGACCAGCCCCAGCATTTT.

The chain recombines TRBV15 with TRBJ1-1, with a possible D match to TRBD1 (6 bases). Trimming removed 5 bases at V and 0 bases at J, with 10 bases between. This CDR3 is built from 14 residues. The germline CDR1 and CDR2 sequences are LNHNV and YYDKDF (reference sequence). The CDR3, as DNA: TGTGCCACCAGCGGACAGTTCCTGAACACTGAAGCTTTCTTT. It is translated as CATSGQFLNTEAFF. Based on the CDR3 plus reference TRBV15 and TRBJ1-1, the full variable domain is DAMVIQNPRYQVTQFGKPVTLSCSQTLNHNVMYWYQQKSSQAPKLLFHYYDKDFNNEADTPDNFQSRRPNTSFCFLDIRSPGLGDTAMYLCATSGQFLNTEAFFGQGTRLTVV.

The rearrangement links TRBV2 to TRBJ2-3; 8 bases map to TRBD2. From germline, CDR1 is SNHLY and CDR2 FYNNEI. V was clipped by 6 bases and J by 6 bases; unmatched bases: 11. CDR3 length equals 15 residues. Here the CDR3 DNA reads TGTGCCAGCAGCGGCGGGAGGCGCCAGGGGGATACGCAGTATTTT. As protein: CASSGGRRQGDTQYF. Full variable domain (outside the CDR3, taken from reference TRBV2 and TRBJ2-3): EPEVTQTPSHQVTQMGQEVILRCVPISNHLYFYWYRQILGQKVEFLVSFYNNEISEKSEIFDDQFSVERPDGSNFTLKIRSTKLEDSAMYFCASSGGRRQGDTQYFGPGTRLTVL.

The gene calls are TRBV28 and TRBJ2-7; 10 bases fit TRBD2. There are 14 residues in the CDR3. Germline CDR1 is MDHEN and CDR2 is SYDVKM. J lost 5 bases, V lost 5 bases, and 6 bases had no gene match. CDR3 bases: TGTGCCAGCAGTGATAGCGGGAGGCGTCACGAGCAGTACTTC. Residues: CASSDSGRRHEQYF. The entire variable domain, with the rest obtained from reference TRBV28 and TRBJ2-7, is as follows: DVKVTQSSRYLVKRTGEKVFLECVQDMDHENMFWYRQDPGLGLRLIYFSYDVKMKEKGDIPEGYSVSREKKERFSLILESASTNQTSMYLCASSDSGRRHEQYFGPGTRLTVT.

V gene TRBV5-1 combines with J gene TRBJ2-1; 7 bases match TRBD1. Trimming removed 4 bases from V and 1 base from J; junction bases left unmatched: 2. CDR1 is SGHRS, CDR2 YFSETQ, per germline. This CDR3 has 14 residues. The CDR3 coding sequence is TGCGCCAGCAGCCAGGGACAGTCCTACAATGAGCAGTTCTTC. Amino acid sequence: CASSQGQSYNEQFF.

The rearrangement links TRBV15 to TRBJ1-2; D is unclear. The CDR3 is 13 residues long. V was cut by 3 bases and J by 6 bases, with 11 bases left in between. CDR1 and CDR2 from the germline V gene are LNHNV and YYDKDF (reference sequence). The CDR3 DNA sequence: TGTGCCACCAGCAGGGCCAGCGGAAATGGCTACACCTTC. It codes for CATSRASGNGYTF.

The chain is built from TRBV27 and TRBJ2-6, with a possible D match to TRBD1 (8 bases). Per the germline V gene, CDR1 is MNHEY and CDR2 is SMNVEV (reference sequence). This CDR3 spans 18 amino acids. V lost 5 bases to trimming and J lost 0 bases, with 17 bases between them. The CDR3 loop reads CASSRLTGDYSGANVLTF. The CDR3 nucleotides are TGTGCCAGCAGTCGACTGACAGGGGACTACTCTGGGGCCAACGTCCTGACTTTC.

This chain connects TRBV10-3 to TRBJ2-6; TRBD1 matches 12 bases. The germline gives CDR1 ENHRY, CDR2 SYGVKD. J was trimmed by 0 bases and V by 8 bases; bases with no gene match: 2. The CDR3 is 16 amino acids. The DNA for the CDR3 is TGTGCCATCGGGACAGGGGGCGCCTCTGGGGCCAACGTCCTGACTTTC. Residues: CAIGTGGASGANVLTF.

A few counts support this clone. The chain joins TRBV7-6 to TRBJ1-4; TRBD1 might be the D (5 bases). Germline CDR1 and CDR2: SGHVS and FNYEAQ. V gave up 2 bases and J gave up 4 bases, with 8 bases separating them. This CDR3 spans 14 amino acids. CDR3 in DNA: TGTGCCAGCAGCTTATTCGACAGTAATGAAAAACTGTTTTTT. This encodes CASSLFDSNEKLFF.

The chain employs TRBV5-1 and TRBJ1-1; TRBD1 aligns across 7 bases. V was clipped by 2 bases and J by 4 bases; unmatched bases: 5. Germline CDR1 SGHRS, CDR2 YFSETQ. The CDR3 runs to 14 residues. CDR3 coding DNA: TGCGCCAGCAGCTTAACAGGGGTGGTCACTGAAGCTTTCTTT. Its translation: CASSLTGVVTEAFF.

The chain has TRBV2 and TRBJ1-5; D possibly corresponds to TRBD1 (5 bases). This CDR3 has 16 amino acids. Germline V lookup: CDR1 SNHLY, CDR2 FYNNEI. V lost 7 bases to trimming and J lost 3 bases, with 19 bases between them. Written as DNA, the CDR3 is TGTGCCAGCACCGAAGGGGTTCTGAGGAACAATCAGCCCCAGCATTTT. As protein: CASTEGVLRNNQPQHF.

The J gene is TRBJ2-2, the V gene TRBV27; TRBD1 matches 7 bases. The CDR3 runs 15 residues. CDR1 is MNHEY and CDR2 is SMNVEV in the germline V gene (reference sequence). V shed 6 bases, J shed 3 bases, and the junction held 7 bases outside the gene matches. Here the CDR3 reads CASRLGQSYTGELFF. In DNA, the CDR3 is TGTGCCAGCAGGCTGGGACAGTCCTACACCGGGGAGCTGTTTTTT.

The chain carries TRBV4-2 and TRBJ1-1; 9 bases map to TRBD1. The V and J ends lost 3 bases and 3 bases, in that order; junction bases with no gene match: 5. CDR1 and CDR2 from the germline V gene are LGHNA and YNFKEQ. This CDR3 has 15 residues. The CDR3 bases are TGTGCCAGCAGCCAGAGTACAGGGGGCTACACTGAAGCTTTCTTT. It codes for CASSQSTGGYTEAFF.

The chain couples TRBV7-9 to TRBJ2-7; D is possibly TRBD1 (5 bases). Germline loops: CDR1 SEHNR, CDR2 FQNEAQ (reference sequence). The length of the CDR3 is 13 residues. V lost 8 bases, J lost 2 bases, and 13 bases lay in between. CDR3 region: CASGSGFPYEQYF. For the CDR3, the DNA is TGTGCCAGCGGATCAGGGTTCCCCTACGAGCAGTACTTC.

The chain combines TRBV5-6 with TRBJ1-2; D is uncertain. Germline-derived CDR1 and CDR2 are SGHDT and YYEEEE. The CDR3 is 12 residues long. Trimming stripped 4 bases from V and 7 bases from J, with 11 bases between. The CDR3 reads CASSPLGSGYTF. For the CDR3, the DNA is TGTGCCAGCAGCCCTTTAGGCAGTGGCTACACCTTC. The full variable domain, rest sourced from reference TRBV5-6 and TRBJ1-2, is DAGVTQSPTHLIKTRGQQVTLRCSPKSGHDTVSWYQQALGQGPQFIFQYYEEEERQRGNFPDRFSGHQFPNYSSELNVNALLLGDSALYLCASSPLGSGYTFGSGTRLTVV.

Here the CDR3 DNA reads TGTGCCAGCAGCTTAGCCTCCGGGACCTACTCGACCCAGTACTTC. Translated: CASSLASGTYSTQYF. This rearrangement joins TRBV7-2 to TRBJ2-5, with D perhaps assigned TRBD1 or TRBD2 (5 bases each). The CDR3 spans 15 residues. Germline V gene lookup returns CDR1 SGHTA and CDR2 FQGNSA. V shed 0 bases and J shed 7 bases, with 15 bases lying between them. The variable domain in full, with the rest retrieved from reference TRBV7-2 and TRBJ2-5, is GAGVSQSPSNKVTEKGKDVELRCDPISGHTALYWYRQSLGQGLEFLIYFQGNSAPDKSGLPSDRFSAERTGGSVSTLTIQRTQQEDSAVYLCASSLASGTYSTQYFGPGTRLLVL.